A selection of T cell receptor beta chains follows, all from one sample in a study of shared clonotypes between healthy human individuals. Generated by immunoSEQ multiplex PCR, the TCRdb table keeps only in-frame clones and is missing some. The sample holds a few million clones, around nine tenths seen once. The sequencing sample was made of naive CD4+ T cells sorted from blood. The source of these receptors is a man younger than 30 in good health. The CDR3 runs from the conserved cysteine through the conserved F or W. D genes are given only for firm matches. Clone size is not always given. Where it is, it says once, few, many or a class for expanded clones.

j_gene: TRBJ1-4; abundance: .; d_gene: .; v_gene: TRBV6-1; CDR3nt: TGTGCCAGCAGTTGGCACCGTGCAACTAATGAAAAACTGTTTTTT; CDR3aa: CASSWHRATNEKLFF
j_gene: TRBJ1-1; abundance: .; d_gene: TRBD1; v_gene: TRBV5-4; CDR3nt: TGTGCCAGCATCCTTCCGGGACAGGGGCGGGCTTTCTTT; CDR3aa: CASILPGQGRAFF
j_gene: TRBJ1-6; abundance: .; d_gene: .; v_gene: TRBV7-2; CDR3nt: TGTGCCAGCAGTATAGAGAGGGGGAATTCACCCCTCCACTTT; CDR3aa: CASSIERGNSPLHF
j_gene: TRBJ1-1; abundance: .; d_gene: TRBD1; v_gene: TRBV28; CDR3nt: TGTGCCAGCAGTACCGGGACAGGGGGATTTAGGAACACTGAAGCTTTCTTT; CDR3aa: CASSTGTGGFRNTEAFF
j_gene: TRBJ2-7; abundance: .; d_gene: TRBD1; v_gene: TRBV6-5; CDR3nt: TGTGCCAGCAGTACCGGGACAGGGACCTACGAGCAGTACTTC; CDR3aa: CASSTGTGTYEQYF
j_gene: TRBJ2-1; abundance: .; d_gene: .; v_gene: TRBV11-2; CDR3nt: TGTGCCAGCAGCCTCCGGGCTTTCTCCTACAATGAGCAGTTCTTC; CDR3aa: CASSLRAFSYNEQFF
j_gene: TRBJ2-3; abundance: .; d_gene: TRBD2; v_gene: TRBV5-6; CDR3nt: TGTGCCAGCAGCAAGGGACTAGCGGGAGGGCCTATAGATACGCAGTATTTT; CDR3aa: CASSKGLAGGPIDTQYF
j_gene: TRBJ2-7; abundance: few; d_gene: .; v_gene: TRBV5-1; CDR3nt: TGCGCCAGCAGCTTGGGGCGGGACTACGAGCAGTACTTC; CDR3aa: CASSLGRDYEQYF
j_gene: TRBJ2-4; abundance: .; d_gene: .; v_gene: TRBV19; CDR3nt: TGTGCCAGTAGTATAGATCTAAGCCTAGCCAAAAACATTCAGTACTTC; CDR3aa: CASSIDLSLAKNIQYF
j_gene: TRBJ1-1; abundance: .; d_gene: .; v_gene: TRBV30; CDR3nt: TGTGCCTCGCCCGGGGGTACTGAAGCTTTCTTT; CDR3aa: CASPGGTEAFF